The clone carrying this T cell receptor (beta chain) was counted once. The sample originates from a study of blood T cell repertoires in COVID-19. The table came from immunoSEQ multiplex PCR; TCRdb's copy has only in-frame clones and leaves some out. The table records hundreds of thousands of clones, 88% of them present only once. The germline V gene encodes CDR1 SGHAT and CDR2 FQNNGV. V lost 5 bases to trimming and J lost 3 bases; unmatched junction nucleotides: 7. CDR3 length equals 15 residues. Input material: PBMCs or T cells enriched from blood (not recorded which). The J gene is TRBJ2-1, the V gene TRBV11-2; 7 nucleotides align to TRBD2. The sequence was collected from a woman between 55 and 75 years old in a cohort exposed to, infected with or recovered from COVID-19 (not recorded which). The CDR3 loop reads CASSEGLGLYNEQFF. As DNA, the CDR3 is TGTGCCAGCAGCGAAGGACTAGGGCTCTACAATGAGCAGTTCTTC.